This T cell receptor beta chain was captured by sequencing in a study of blood T cell repertoires in COVID-19. Repertoires were generated with immunoSEQ multiplex PCR, while TCRdb's copy carries only in-frame clones and drops some. This sample has over 200,000 clones, with roughly 80% found just once. Trimming removed 4 bases from V and 5 bases from J, with 15 bases in between. The germline V gene has CDR1 SGHTA and CDR2 FQGNSA. The CDR3 extends over 15 amino acids. The chain has TRBV7-2 and TRBJ1-5; TRBD1 is a possible D gene (5 bases). Source material: peripheral blood. This sequence was found in a woman of 80 years or more with active or convalescent COVID-19. The CDR3 is CASSSGGGGYQPQHF. CDR3 coding DNA: TGTGCCAGCAGCTCCGGCGGGGGAGGGTATCAGCCCCAGCATTTT.